This TCR beta chain appears in the sequencing data of a study of T cell responses to AZD1222 COVID-19 vaccine (dated by TCRdb to 2020 to 2023). About the full investigation: TCR sequencing covered some 240 trial participants: about 210 given two doses of AZD1222 and around 26 given two doses of MenACWY control vaccine. Trial participants were enrolled by age into 18-55, 56-69 and 70-plus year subgroups, with 148, 28 and 57 TCR-sequenced participants respectively. Overall results and qualifications from the work: The vaccine-associated CD4 TCRs covered the entire spike protein, and the dominant responses fell in regions 160-218 and 743-854. Conclusions about previously exposed vaccinees are limited because only six or seven AZD1222 recipients were SARS-CoV-2 seropositive at baseline. Because no day 14 peak-response samples were available, repertoires were characterized only after the peak T cell response. A significant rise in spike-specific TCR breadth and depth was observed after two AZD1222 doses relative to day 0 and relative to MenACWY recipients. Participants were mostly white British and included more females than males, and it was suggested by the authors that clonal diversity may have been underestimated. The 56-69-year group was small, and its depth increase did not reach significance, likely because of low power. Nearly half of unique spike-specific TCRs reportedly recognized epitopes outside regions mutated in the B.1.351 and B.1.1.7 variants.

The sample's time point label is to be understood as: about 28 days (+/-7) after the second vaccine dose. What the treatment or condition label conveys for this sample: meningococcal conjugate vaccine given as trial control. Vaccinee samples came from UK trials COV001 and COV002, including a single-blind randomized controlled phase 2/3 trial of AZD1222 (ChAdOx1 nCoV-19) in healthy adults. For TCRbeta chain sequencing, PBMC samples from trial participants were taken at day 0 and at day 28 after the second dose. V trim: 4 bases; J trim: 1 base; unmatched bases: 6. The CDR3 numbers 15 residues from cysteine through phenylalanine. Only CDR3 DNA remains: 45 bases, in frame from the first base. In the germline V gene, CDR1 corresponds to LGHNA and CDR2 to YNFKEQ. Turning to this clone: No antigen is known for it. No base quality values were provided; no much bigger clone lies one nucleotide off.

The CDR3 regions of human TCRbeta chains were analyzed by immunosequencing. Regarding the original processing steps: TCRs in the repertoires were matched against a reference library of SARS-CoV-2-specific TCRs that had been generated with the MIRA antigen-specificity platform. Breadth was defined as the fraction of unique TCRs that were SARS-CoV-2-associated, and depth was defined as the fraction of total T cells that were SARS-CoV-2-associated. Using the MIRA data, every spike-specific TCR was mapped to the spike region that the TCR reacted to and assigned to either a CD4 or a CD8 class. Log10-transformed breadth and depth values were compared by one-way ANOVA with Sidak's multiple comparisons tests. TCRdb provides this immuneACCESS table in a form limited to in-frame rearrangements. Some clones are lacking; in checked studies, under half of them reflect an unresolved V gene, and why the rest are absent is not known. V, J and clone size are those of that table, while D and trimming were read from the DNA. Within this sample are around 140,000 clones, with around 85% of them counted one time only. The top ten hold approximately 8% of the sample.

The sequence is built from TRBV4-2 and TRBJ2-7, with 8 central nucleotides matching TRBD2. Sequences were derived from peripheral blood, sampled 28 days after the second dose of the MenACWY control vaccine. This TCR was sampled from an adult who received the MenACWY meningococcal vaccine as a control. The nucleotide sequence reads TGTGCCAGCAGCCCGGGGGGACTAGATTCCTACGAGCAGTACTTC. This sequence encodes CASSPGGLDSYEQYF.